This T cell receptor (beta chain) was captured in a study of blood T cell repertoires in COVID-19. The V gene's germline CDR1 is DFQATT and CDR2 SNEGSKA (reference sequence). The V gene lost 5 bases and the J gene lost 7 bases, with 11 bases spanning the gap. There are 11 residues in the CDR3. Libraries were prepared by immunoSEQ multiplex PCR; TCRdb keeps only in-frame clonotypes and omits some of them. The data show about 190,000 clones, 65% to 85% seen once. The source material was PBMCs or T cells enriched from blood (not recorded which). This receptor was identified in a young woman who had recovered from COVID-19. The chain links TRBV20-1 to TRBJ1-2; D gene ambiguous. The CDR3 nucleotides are TGCAGTGCTGGGCGCCTTCTTGGCTACACCTTC. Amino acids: CSAGRLLGYTF.